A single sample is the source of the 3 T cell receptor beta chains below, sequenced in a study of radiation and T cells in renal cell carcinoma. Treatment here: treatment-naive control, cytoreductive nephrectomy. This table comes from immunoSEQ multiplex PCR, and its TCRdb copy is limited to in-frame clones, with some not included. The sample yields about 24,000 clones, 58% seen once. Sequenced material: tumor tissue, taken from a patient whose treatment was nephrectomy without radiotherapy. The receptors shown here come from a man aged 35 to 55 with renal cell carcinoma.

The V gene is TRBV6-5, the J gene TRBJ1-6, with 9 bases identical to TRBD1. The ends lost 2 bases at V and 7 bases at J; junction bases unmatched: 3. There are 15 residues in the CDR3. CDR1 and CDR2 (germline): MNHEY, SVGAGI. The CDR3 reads CASSYNGQGNSPLHF. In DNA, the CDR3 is TGTGCCAGCAGTTACAATGGACAGGGGAATTCACCCCTCCACTTT.

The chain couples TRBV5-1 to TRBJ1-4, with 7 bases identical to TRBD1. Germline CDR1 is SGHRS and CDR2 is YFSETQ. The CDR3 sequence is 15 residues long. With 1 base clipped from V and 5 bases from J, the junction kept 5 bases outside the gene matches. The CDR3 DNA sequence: TGCGCCAGCAGCTTGTGGACAGGCCCGAATGAAAAACTGTTTTTT. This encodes CASSLWTGPNEKLFF.

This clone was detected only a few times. The CDR3 loop is CASSLPGLTIYF. The CDR3 DNA is TGTGCCAGCAGCTTACCGGGACTTACCATATATTTT. The V gene is TRBV7-8, the J gene TRBJ1-3; TRBD1 is a possible D gene (5 bases). The CDR3 loop spans 12 amino acids. V shed 2 bases and J shed 10 bases, with 9 bases lying between them. Germline CDR1 is SGHVS and CDR2 is FQNEAQ.